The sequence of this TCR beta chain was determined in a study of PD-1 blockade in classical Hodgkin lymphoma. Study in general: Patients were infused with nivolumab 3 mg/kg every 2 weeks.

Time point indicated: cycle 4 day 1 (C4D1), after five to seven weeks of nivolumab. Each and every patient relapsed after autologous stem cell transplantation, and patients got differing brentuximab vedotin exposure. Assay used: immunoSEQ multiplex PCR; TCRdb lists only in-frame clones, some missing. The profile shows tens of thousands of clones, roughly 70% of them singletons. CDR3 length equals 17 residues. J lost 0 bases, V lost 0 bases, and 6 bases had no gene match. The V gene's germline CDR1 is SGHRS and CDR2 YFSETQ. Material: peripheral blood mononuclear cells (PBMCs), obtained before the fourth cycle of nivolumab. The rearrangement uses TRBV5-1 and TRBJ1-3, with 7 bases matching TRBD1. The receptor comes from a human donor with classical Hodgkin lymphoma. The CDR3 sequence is CASSLAGTAFSGNTIYF. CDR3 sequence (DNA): TGCGCCAGCAGCTTGGCAGGGACAGCCTTCTCTGGAAACACCATATATTTT.